A selection of T cell receptor beta chains follows, all from one sample in a study of blood T cell repertoires in COVID-19. TCRdb's table, derived via immunoSEQ multiplex PCR, lists solely in-frame clones and lacks some. The sample includes 95,000 to 150,000 clones, 82% of them seen just once. The sample consisted of peripheral blood. These receptors were taken from a woman in her 70s with acute or convalescent COVID-19. Both conserved end residues are part of each CDR3. Fields, in order: V gene, clone size, D gene, J gene, CDR3 protein, CDR3 DNA. The D gene is left open where the match is weak. Size is omitted from some rows. Given values are once, few, many or a class for expanded clones.

TRBV27,NA,NA,TRBJ1-4,CASSFGSPQRVEKLFF,TGTGCCAGCAGTTTTGGAAGCCCTCAGCGGGTCGAAAAACTGTTTTTT
TRBV5-1,NA,TRBD1,TRBJ2-6,CASSLSQGAGANVLTF,TGCGCCAGCAGCTTGAGCCAGGGGGCTGGGGCCAACGTCCTGACTTTC
TRBV30,once,NA,TRBJ1-3,CAWSLTGSGNTIYF,TGTGCCTGGAGTTTGACGGGATCTGGAAACACCATATATTTT
TRBV6-5,NA,TRBD1,TRBJ1-5,CASSPTGRNQPQHF,TGTGCCAGCAGTCCGACAGGGCGGAATCAGCCCCAGCATTTT
TRBV5-5,NA,TRBD1,TRBJ2-5,CASSSPLQGARETQYF,TGTGCCAGCAGCTCGCCCCTACAGGGGGCGCGGGAGACCCAGTACTTC
TRBV3-1/TRBV3-2,NA,NA,TRBJ1-2,CASSQVAGDYGYTF,TGTGCCAGCAGCCAAGTCGCAGGGGACTATGGCTACACCTTC
TRBV12-3/TRBV12-4,NA,NA,TRBJ2-1,CASSLEANEQFF,TGTGCCAGCAGTTTAGAAGCAAATGAGCAGTTCTTC
TRBV11-3,NA,NA,TRBJ2-7,CASSLGLRNEQYF,TGTGCCAGCAGCTTAGGACTACGAAACGAGCAGTACTTC
TRBV3-1/TRBV3-2,NA,TRBD1,TRBJ2-3,CASSQGTASSTDTQYF,TGTGCCAGCAGCCAGGGGACAGCCTCTAGCACAGATACGCAGTATTTT
TRBV6-5,NA,NA,TRBJ1-2,CASSSVLQVLLDGYTF,TGTGCCAGCAGTTCGGTCCTCCAGGTTCTCCTCGATGGCTACACCTTC
TRBV11-2,NA,NA,TRBJ2-1,CASSQGRGAMDEQFF,TGTGCCAGCAGCCAAGGAAGGGGTGCAATGGATGAGCAGTTCTTC
TRBV7-8,NA,TRBD1,TRBJ2-1,CASAGARGQYNEQFF,TGTGCCAGCGCCGGGGCCCGGGGACAGTACAATGAGCAGTTCTTC
TRBV3-1/TRBV3-2,NA,NA,TRBJ1-1,CASTATGGAYTEAFF,TGTGCCAGCACCGCGACGGGGGGCGCGTACACTGAAGCTTTCTTT
TRBV2,few,TRBD1,TRBJ1-5,CASSGGSRGLGNQPQHF,TGTGCCAGCAGTGGAGGGTCCAGGGGGTTAGGCAATCAGCCCCAGCATTTT
TRBV18,NA,NA,TRBJ1-6,CASSPGHRADSPLHF,TGTGCCAGCTCCCCTGGGCACAGGGCTGATTCACCCCTCCACTTT
TRBV5-4,NA,NA,TRBJ1-4,CASSLAGGNEKLFF,TGTGCCAGCAGCTTGGCTGGCGGAAATGAAAAACTGTTTTTT
TRBV9,NA,NA,TRBJ1-6,CASSRTGGLENSPLHF,TGTGCCAGCAGCCGTACCGGGGGACTTGAGAATTCACCCCTCCACTTT
TRBV12-3/TRBV12-4,few,NA,TRBJ1-1,CASSFRRNTEAFF,TGTGCCAGCAGTTTTAGAAGGAACACTGAAGCTTTCTTT